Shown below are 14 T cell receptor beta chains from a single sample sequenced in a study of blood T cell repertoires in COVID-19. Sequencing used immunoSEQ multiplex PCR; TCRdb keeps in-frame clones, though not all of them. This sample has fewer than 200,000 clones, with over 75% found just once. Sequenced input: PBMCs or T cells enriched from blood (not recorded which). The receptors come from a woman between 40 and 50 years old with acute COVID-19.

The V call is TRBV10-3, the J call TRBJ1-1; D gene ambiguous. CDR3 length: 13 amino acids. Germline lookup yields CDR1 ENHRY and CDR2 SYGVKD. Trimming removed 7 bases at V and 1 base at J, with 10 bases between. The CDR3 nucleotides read TGTGCCATCAACTCTCTTTCGAACACTGAAGCTTTCTTT. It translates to CAINSLSNTEAFF.

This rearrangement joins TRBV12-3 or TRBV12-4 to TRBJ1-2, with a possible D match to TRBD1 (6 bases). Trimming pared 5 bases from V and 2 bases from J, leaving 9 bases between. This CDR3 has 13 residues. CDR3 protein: CASSQQGNYGYTF. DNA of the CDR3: TGTGCCAGCAGTCAACAGGGAAACTATGGCTACACCTTC.

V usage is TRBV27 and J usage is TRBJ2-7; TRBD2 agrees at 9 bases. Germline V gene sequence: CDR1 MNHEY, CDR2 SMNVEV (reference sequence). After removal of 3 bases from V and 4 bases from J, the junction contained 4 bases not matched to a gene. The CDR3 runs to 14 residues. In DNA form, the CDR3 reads TGTGCCAGCAGTTTCGGCGGGAGGGGGTACGAGCAGTACGTC. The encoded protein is CASSFGGRGYEQYV.

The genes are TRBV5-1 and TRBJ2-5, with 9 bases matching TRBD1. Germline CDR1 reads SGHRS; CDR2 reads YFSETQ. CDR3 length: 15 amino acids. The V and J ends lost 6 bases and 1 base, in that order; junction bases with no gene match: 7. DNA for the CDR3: TGCGCCAGCACAACAGGGGGCCCCCTCCAAGAGACCCAGTACTTC. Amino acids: CASTTGGPLQETQYF.

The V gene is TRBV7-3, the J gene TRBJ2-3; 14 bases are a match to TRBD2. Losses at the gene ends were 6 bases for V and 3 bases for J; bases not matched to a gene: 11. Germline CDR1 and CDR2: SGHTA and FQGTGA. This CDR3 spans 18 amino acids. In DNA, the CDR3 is TGTGCCAGCAGTCCCGGACTAGCGGGAGGAGCGAGGACAGATACGCAGTATTTT. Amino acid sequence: CASSPGLAGGARTDTQYF.

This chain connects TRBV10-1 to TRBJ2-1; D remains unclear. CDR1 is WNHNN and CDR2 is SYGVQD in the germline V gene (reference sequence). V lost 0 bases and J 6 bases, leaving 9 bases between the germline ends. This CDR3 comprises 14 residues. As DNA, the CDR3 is TGCGCCAGCAGTGAGTCGAATGAGGTCAATGAGCAGTTCTTC. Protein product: CASSESNEVNEQFF.

The CDR3 reads CASSQGFTSGNNEQFF. CDR3 sequence (DNA): TGCGCCAGCAGCCAAGGTTTTACTAGCGGAAACAATGAGCAGTTCTTC. The genes are TRBV4-1 and TRBJ2-1, with 8 bases that match TRBD2. The CDR3 is 16 amino acids. The germline gives CDR1 MGHRA, CDR2 YSYEKL. The V gene end was trimmed by 1 base and the J gene end by 5 bases; junction bases not matched to a gene: 7.

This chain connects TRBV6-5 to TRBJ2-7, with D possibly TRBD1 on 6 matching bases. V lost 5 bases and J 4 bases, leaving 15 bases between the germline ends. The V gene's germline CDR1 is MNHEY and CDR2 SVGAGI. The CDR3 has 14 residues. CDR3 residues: CASSPAQGIYEQYV. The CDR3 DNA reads TGTGCCAGCAGTCCTGCCCAGGGGATTTACGAGCAGTACGTC.

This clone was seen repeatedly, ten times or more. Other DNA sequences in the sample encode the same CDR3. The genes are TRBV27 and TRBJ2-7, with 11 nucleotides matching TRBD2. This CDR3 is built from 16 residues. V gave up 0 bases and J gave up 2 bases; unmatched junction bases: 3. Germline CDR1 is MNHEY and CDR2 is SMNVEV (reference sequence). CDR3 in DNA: TGTGCCAGCAGTTTATCCCTAGCGGGAGGAACCTACGAGCAGTACTTC. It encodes CASSLSLAGGTYEQYF.

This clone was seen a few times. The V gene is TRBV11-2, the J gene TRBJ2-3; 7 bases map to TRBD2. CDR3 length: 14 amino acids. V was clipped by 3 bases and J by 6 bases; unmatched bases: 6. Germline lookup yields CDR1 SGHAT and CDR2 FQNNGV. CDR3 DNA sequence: TGTGCCAGCAGCTTCAGGACTAGTCACGATACGCAGTATTTT. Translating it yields CASSFRTSHDTQYF.

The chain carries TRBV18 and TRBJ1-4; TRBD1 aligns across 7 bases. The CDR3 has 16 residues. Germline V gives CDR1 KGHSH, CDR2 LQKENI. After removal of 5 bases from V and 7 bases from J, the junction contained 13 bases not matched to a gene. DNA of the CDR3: TGTGCCAGCTCAAAATCCCAACGACAGGGTGGTGAAAAACTGTTTTTT. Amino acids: CASSKSQRQGGEKLFF.

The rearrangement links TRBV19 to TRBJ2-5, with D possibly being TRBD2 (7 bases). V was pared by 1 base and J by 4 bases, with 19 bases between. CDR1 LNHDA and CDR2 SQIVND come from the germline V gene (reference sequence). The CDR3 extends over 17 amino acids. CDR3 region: CASSIGAGAGVGETQYF. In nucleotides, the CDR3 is TGTGCCAGTAGTATAGGCGCGGGGGCCGGTGTTGGAGAGACCCAGTACTTC. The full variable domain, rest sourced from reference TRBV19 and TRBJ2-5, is DGGITQSPKYLFRKEGQNVTLSCEQNLNHDAMYWYRQDPGQGLRLIYYSQIVNDFQKGDIAEGYSVSREKKESFPLTVTSAQKNPTAFYLCASSIGAGAGVGETQYFGPGTRLLVL.

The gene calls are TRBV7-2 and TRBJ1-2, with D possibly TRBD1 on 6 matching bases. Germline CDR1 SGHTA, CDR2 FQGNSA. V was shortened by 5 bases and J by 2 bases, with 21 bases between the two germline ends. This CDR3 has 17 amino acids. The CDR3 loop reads CASSPLRGSGDNYGYTF. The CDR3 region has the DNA TGTGCCAGCAGCCCCCTGCGCGGGTCAGGGGACAACTATGGCTACACCTTC.

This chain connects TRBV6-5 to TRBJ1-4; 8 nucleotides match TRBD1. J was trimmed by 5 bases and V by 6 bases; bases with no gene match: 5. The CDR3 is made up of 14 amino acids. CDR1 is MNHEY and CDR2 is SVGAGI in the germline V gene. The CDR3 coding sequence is TGTGCCAGCAGCGACAGGGGTCGGAATGAAAAACTGTTTTTT. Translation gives CASSDRGRNEKLFF.